Below, one T cell receptor (beta chain) is given with its context. This sample was included in a study of T cells expressing NK-cell markers. For the study at large: In the group of eight sequenced donors, seven were HCMV-seropositive and one was seronegative.

TCRdb reprocessed the 5' RACE reads and reports one entry per CDR3 protein, with no DNA. Its table records fewer than 550,000 distinct CDR3 sequences. This TCR was sampled from a woman in her forties or fifties in good health. The sequenced material came from blood T cells: a sorted CD56 or NKG2C T cell subset, CD4+ or CD8+ T cells, or bulk PBMC T cells (not recorded which).

The CDR3 loop is CASSSLKARGPTEAFF. This chain connects TRBV12-3 or TRBV12-4 to TRBJ1-1; TCRdb selects TRBD1, and the lack of DNA leaves this call unchecked. This CDR3 is built from 16 residues.